Listed here is a single T cell receptor beta chain. This CDR3 has 19 amino acids. V shed 0 bases and J 4 bases; nucleotides not matched to a gene: 13. CDR1 is SGHDN and CDR2 is FVKESK in the germline V gene. The data originate from a study of blood T cell repertoires in COVID-19. Sequencing used immunoSEQ multiplex PCR; TCRdb keeps in-frame clones, though not all of them. The table shows approximately 200,000 clones, with roughly 86% occurring only once. The sequence was obtained from a woman in her twenties or thirties who had recovered from COVID-19. The chain combines TRBV14 with TRBJ2-7, with TRBD1 matching over 12 bases. Sequenced material: PBMCs or T cells enriched from blood (not recorded which). DNA for the CDR3: TGTGCCAGCAGCCAAGAGTCTTATTCGGGACAGGGGGCAACTTACGAGCAGTACTTC. Protein product: CASSQESYSGQGATYEQYF. Combining the CDR3 with reference TRBV14 and TRBJ2-7 gives the whole variable domain EAGVTQFPSHSVIEKGQTVTLRCDPISGHDNLYWYRRVMGKEIKFLLHFVKESKQDESGMPNNRFLAERTGGTYSTLKVQPAELEDSGVYFCASSQESYSGQGATYEQYFGPGTRLTVT.